What follows are 19 T cell receptor beta chains derived from one specimen sequenced in a study of blood T cell repertoires in COVID-19. Sequenced by immunoSEQ multiplex PCR; TCRdb stores in-frame clones only, minus some. The sample has approximately 100,000 clones; approximately 80% are singletons. Material: peripheral blood. The source is a man aged 65 to 79 with active or convalescent COVID-19.

This clone showed up just a few times. The chain links TRBV10-2 to TRBJ1-6; a possible D gene is TRBD1 (5 bases). CDR1 and CDR2 from the germline V gene are WSHSY and SAAADI. V lost 7 bases to trimming and J lost 7 bases, with 8 bases between them. The CDR3 spans 12 residues. CDR3 in DNA: TGCGCCAGCATGGGGCAGAATTCACCCCTCCACTTT. It codes for CASMGQNSPLHF.

The V gene is TRBV5-1, the J gene TRBJ1-4; TRBD1 might be the D (6 bases). V was shortened by 1 base and J by 5 bases, with 12 bases between the two germline ends. Germline V lookup: CDR1 SGHRS, CDR2 YFSETQ. The CDR3 is 15 residues long. The CDR3 loop reads CASSLSGTSNEKLFF. The CDR3 DNA is TGCGCCAGCAGCTTGTCAGGGACATCCAATGAAAAACTGTTTTTT.

The chain is built from TRBV19 and TRBJ2-5, with D hard to call. V was clipped by 5 bases and J by 1 base, with 8 bases between them. Per germline, CDR1 LNHDA and CDR2 SQIVND (reference sequence). The CDR3 contains 13 residues. Written as DNA, the CDR3 is TGTGCCAGTAGTTTAGCCCGCCAAGAGACCCAGTACTTC. This encodes CASSLARQETQYF.

This chain uses TRBV21-1 with TRBJ1-2; the D segment call TRBD1 is taken from the table without a DNA check. TRBV21-1 has pseudogene status. The CDR3 runs to 14 residues. CDR3 nucleotides: TGTGCCAGCAGCAAAGAGGGGACAGACTGTGGCTACACCTTC. Protein sequence: CASSKEGTDCGYTF.

The V call is TRBV12-5, the J call TRBJ1-2; 8 nucleotides line up with TRBD1. Germline V gene data show CDR1 as LGHNT and CDR2 as FRNRAP. Germline trimming cut 2 bases from V and 8 bases from J; bases unmatched to any gene: 16. There are 17 residues in the CDR3. In nucleotides, the CDR3 is TGTGCTAGTGGTTTGATAGCCAGGGGGCGAGAACGTGAAGGCTACACCTTC. Its protein product is CASGLIARGREREGYTF. The full variable domain, with the rest looked up from reference TRBV12-5 and TRBJ1-2, is DARVTQTPRHKVTEMGQEVTMRCQPILGHNTVFWYRQTMMQGLELLAYFRNRAPLDDSGMPKDRFSAEMPDATLATLKIQPSEPRDSAVYFCASGLIARGREREGYTFGSGTRLTVV.

This rearrangement joins TRBV29-1 to TRBJ2-3, with 9 bases identical to TRBD1. Germline V gene sequence: CDR1 SQVTM, CDR2 ANQGSEA. The CDR3 length is 14 residues. After removal of 1 base from V and 3 bases from J, the junction contained 2 bases not matched to a gene. The CDR3 is CSVEGQGGTDTQYF. DNA for the CDR3: TGCAGCGTTGAAGGACAGGGGGGTACAGATACGCAGTATTTT.

This chain connects TRBV7-2 to TRBJ1-1, with 9 bases matching TRBD1. Germline CDR1 and CDR2: SGHTA and FQGNSA. This CDR3 has 14 residues. The J segment lost 4 bases and the V segment lost 0 bases, leaving 0 bases of the junction unmatched. The CDR3 DNA sequence: TGTGCCAGCAGCTTAGCGACAGGGGGCACTGAAGCTTTCTTT. This translates into CASSLATGGTEAFF.

This clone was seen more than once but under ten times. This chain connects TRBV7-3 to TRBJ2-1; 7 bases match TRBD2. With 6 bases clipped from V and 8 bases from J, the junction kept 7 bases outside the gene matches. The CDR3 is 13 amino acids. CDR1 and CDR2 from the germline V gene are SGHTA and FQGTGA. The CDR3 DNA is TGTGCCAGCAGACGGGGGGATCGTTATGAGCAGTTCTTC. This encodes CASRRGDRYEQFF. Full variable domain (missing parts from reference TRBV7-3 and TRBJ2-1): GAGVSQTPSNKVTEKGKYVELRCDPISGHTALYWYRQSLGQGPEFLIYFQGTGAADDSGLPNDRFFAVRPEGSVSTLKIQRTERGDSAVYLCASRRGDRYEQFFGPGTRLTVL.

This chain joins TRBV7-9 and TRBJ1-6; no firm D call. The CDR3 is 16 residues long. V was shortened by 4 bases and J by 8 bases, with 18 bases between the two germline ends. From germline, CDR1 is SEHNR and CDR2 FQNEAQ (reference sequence). The CDR3 region has the DNA TGTGCCAGCAGCTCTAGGACTTCCTTGGGTCATTCACCCCTCCACTTT. Translating gives CASSSRTSLGHSPLHF. Drawing the rest from reference TRBV7-9 and TRBJ1-6, the complete variable domain is DTGVSQNPRHKITKRGQNVTFRCDPISEHNRLYWYRQTLGQGPEFLTYFQNEAQLEKSRLLSDRFSAERPKGSFSTLEIQRTEQGDSAMYLCASSSRTSLGHSPLHFGNGTRLTVT.

The chain links TRBV24-1 to TRBJ2-1; 12 bases are shared with TRBD2. This CDR3 region has 15 residues. From germline, CDR1 is KGHDR and CDR2 SFDVKD. V gave up 7 bases and J gave up 4 bases; unmatched junction bases: 4. CDR3: CATSLGTSGYNEQFF. The CDR3 DNA reads TGTGCCACCAGCCTAGGGACTAGCGGGTACAATGAGCAGTTCTTC.

Note on this clone: The junction shows a germline mismatch at one end, possibly a read error. The chain has TRBV3-1 (or the pseudogene TRBV3-2) and TRBJ1-3, with 8 bases identical to TRBD1. Germline V gives CDR1 LGHDT, CDR2 YNNKEL (reference sequence). The CDR3 is 16 residues long. CDR3 in amino acids: CVSSRSGQGIGYTIYF. CDR3 DNA sequence: TGTGTCAGCAGCAGGAGCGGACAGGGAATAGGGTACACCATATATTTT.

V and J are TRBV2 and TRBJ1-5, with unresolved D. The CDR3 has 13 residues. The germline gives CDR1 SNHLY, CDR2 FYNNEI. With 10 bases removed from V and 3 bases from J, the gap between germline ends came to 13 bases. In nucleotides, the CDR3 is TGTGCCATTGCGTCCAAATTCAATCAGCCCCAGCATTTT. Protein: CAIASKFNQPQHF.

This clone has just a few counts. The chain has TRBV3-1 (or the pseudogene TRBV3-2) and TRBJ1-3; 11 positions match TRBD1. With V trimmed by 5 bases and J by 3 bases, 6 bases remained unmatched. The CDR3 contains 16 residues. The germline V gene encodes CDR1 LGHDT and CDR2 YNNKEL (reference sequence). CDR3 nucleotides: TGTGCCAGCAGCTTCGGACAGGGGGCTTTTGGAAACACCATATATTTT. It specifies CASSFGQGAFGNTIYF.

The chain uses TRBV3-1 (or the pseudogene TRBV3-2) and TRBJ2-7; 7 bases map to TRBD1. The CDR3 is 16 amino acids. Per the germline V gene, CDR1 is LGHDT and CDR2 is YNNKEL (reference sequence). V was pared by 0 bases and J by 3 bases, with 8 bases of the junction left unmatched. The CDR3 region has the DNA TGTGCCAGCAGCCAAGAACTCCGGGACAGACGCTACGAGCAGTACTTC. Encoded protein: CASSQELRDRRYEQYF.

CDR3 sequence (DNA): TGTGCCAGTAGTATCTCCGGACAGGGGGCCCCTGAAGCTTTCTTT. Translating gives CASSISGQGAPEAFF. V usage is TRBV19 and J usage is TRBJ1-1, with 11 bases identical to TRBD1. The V gene end was trimmed by 3 bases and the J gene end by 6 bases; junction bases not matched to a gene: 6. CDR1 is LNHDA and CDR2 is SQIVND in the germline V gene (reference sequence). The CDR3 is made up of 15 amino acids.

The chain recombines TRBV5-1 with TRBJ1-2, with D tentatively TRBD1 (5 bases). Per germline, CDR1 SGHRS and CDR2 YFSETQ. V was cut by 0 bases and J by 7 bases, with 13 bases left in between. The CDR3 sequence is 14 residues long. The chain's CDR3 is CASSLAVREIGYTF. DNA for the CDR3: TGCGCCAGCAGCTTGGCGGTCAGGGAAATTGGCTACACCTTC.

The rearrangement links TRBV7-3 to TRBJ2-3; TRBD1 aligns across 9 bases. Trimming took 5 bases from V and 6 from J; bases not matched to a gene: 6. CDR3 length: 14 residues. The germline V gene encodes CDR1 SGHTA and CDR2 FQGTGA. CDR3 nucleotide sequence: TGTGCCAGCAGCCAGGGGACAGGGACGGATACGCAGTATTTT. This codes for CASSQGTGTDTQYF.

This clone was recorded a few times. The gene calls are TRBV28 and TRBJ1-5; TRBD1 matches at 11 bases. V trimming: 7 bases; J trimming: 7 bases; junction bases outside the gene matches: 9. Germline V gives CDR1 MDHEN, CDR2 SYDVKM. CDR3 length: 15 residues. The CDR3 coding sequence is TGTGCCAGCATCCTGGGACAGGGGGATAACCAGCCCCAGCATTTT. Translating it yields CASILGQGDNQPQHF.

This rearrangement joins TRBV7-9 to TRBJ1-4, with D perhaps matching TRBD1 (5 bases). This CDR3 is built from 15 residues. Germline V lookup: CDR1 SEHNR, CDR2 FQNEAQ (reference sequence). V was shortened by 4 bases and J by 8 bases, with 17 bases between the two germline ends. CDR3 in amino acids: CASSSLTGLREKLFF. The DNA for the CDR3 is TGTGCCAGCAGCTCCCTTACAGGCTTGCGAGAAAAACTGTTTTTT.